This T cell receptor (beta chain) is from a study of blood T cell repertoires in COVID-19. The method was immunoSEQ multiplex PCR; TCRdb's version includes in-frame clones alone and lacks a portion of them. The repertoire holds fewer than 40,000 clones, with 89% as singletons. CDR1 is LNHDA and CDR2 is SQIVND in the germline V gene (reference sequence). Trimming took 10 bases from V and 1 from J, leaving 13 bases between them. CDR3 length: 13 amino acids. The V and J genes are TRBV19 and TRBJ1-1, with D tentatively TRBD1 (5 bases). The source material was peripheral blood. This TCR derives from a human donor in a cohort sampled during active COVID-19. CDR3 sequence: CAISSGGNTEAFF. The CDR3 coding sequence is TGTGCCATCTCATCGGGGGGGAACACTGAAGCTTTCTTT.